These 30 T cell receptor beta chains were all obtained from the same sample, sequenced in a study of T cell changes during pregnancy in multiple sclerosis. Assay: immunoSEQ multiplex PCR; the TCRdb copy retains only in-frame clones and omits some. Among 27,000 or so clones listed, about nine tenths were seen once. Sequenced material: CD8+ T cells from peripheral blood mononuclear cells, taken in the second trimester of pregnancy. Receptor source: a female donor with multiple sclerosis, enrolled in a pregnancy study.

J is TRBJ2-1 and V is TRBV30; 9 bases agree with TRBD1. CDR1 is GTSNPN and CDR2 is SVGIG in the germline V gene (reference sequence). This CDR3 is 14 amino acids long. After removal of 5 bases from V and 3 bases from J, the junction contained 5 bases not matched to a gene. The DNA of the CDR3 is TGTGCCTGGGCACAGGGGGCCTTCTACAATGAGCAGTTCTTC. Translating gives CAWAQGAFYNEQFF.

The table lists this clone with a few counts. The chain is built from TRBV5-4 and TRBJ1-1, with TRBD1 matching 7 bases. Trimming removed 4 bases from V and 5 bases from J; junction bases left unmatched: 8. Germline CDR1 reads SGHNT; CDR2 reads YYREEE (reference sequence). The CDR3 has 14 residues. The CDR3 loop is CASSTGTDRTEAFF. The CDR3 DNA is TGTGCCAGCAGCACCGGGACAGACCGAACTGAAGCTTTCTTT.

The chain links TRBV30 to TRBJ1-1; a weak D match, TRBD1 (6 bases). Germline V lookup: CDR1 GTSNPN, CDR2 SVGIG (reference sequence). The CDR3 runs 16 residues. V lost 2 bases and J 1 base, leaving 17 bases between the germline ends. The CDR3 protein is CAWSLTPGTSNTEAFF. As DNA, the CDR3 is TGTGCCTGGAGTCTAACCCCGGGGACATCGAACACTGAAGCTTTCTTT.

This clone is a singleton in its sample. The gene calls are TRBV9 and TRBJ2-2, with TRBD2 matching 12 bases. CDR3 length: 18 amino acids. With V trimmed by 3 bases and J by 6 bases, 12 bases remained unmatched. Per germline, CDR1 SGDLS and CDR2 YYNGEE. The chain's CDR3 is CASSAPVASGGAPGELFF. CDR3 bases: TGTGCCAGCAGCGCACCCGTCGCTAGCGGGGGGGCCCCCGGGGAGCTGTTTTTT.

As for this clone: Within the sample, other DNA sequences also encode this same CDR3. V and J are TRBV6-4 and TRBJ2-3; 8 bases match TRBD1. CDR3 length equals 14 residues. After removal of 0 bases from V and 4 bases from J, the junction contained 0 bases not matched to a gene. The germline V gene has CDR1 MRHNA and CDR2 SNTAGT. The DNA of the CDR3 is TGTGCCAGCAGTGACTCACAGGGGGCAGATACGCAGTATTTT. Protein product: CASSDSQGADTQYF.

The chain combines TRBV6-6 with TRBJ1-5; no reliable D call. This CDR3 spans 13 amino acids. Germline V lookup: CDR1 MNHNY, CDR2 SVGAGI (reference sequence). Between the trimmed V and J ends, which lost 0 bases and 3 bases, there was a span of 3 bases. The CDR3 spells CASSYSYNQPQHF. The CDR3 coding sequence is TGTGCCAGCAGTTACTCTTACAATCAGCCCCAGCATTTT.

CDR3 protein: CASNSEGLGGAFF. The CDR3 DNA reads TGTGCCAGCAACTCCGAGGGACTCGGTGGAGCTTTCTTT. The rearrangement joins TRBV7-9 to TRBJ1-1, with D possibly being TRBD1 (5 bases). CDR1 and CDR2 from the germline V gene are SEHNR and FQNEAQ (reference sequence). The CDR3 covers 13 residues. V shed 7 bases and J shed 10 bases, with 19 bases lying between them.

CDR3 in amino acids: CASSFVTANTEAFF. The CDR3 DNA follows: TGTGCCAGCAGCTTCGTAACAGCGAACACTGAAGCTTTCTTT. This chain connects TRBV5-6 to TRBJ1-1; D gene unclear. There are 14 residues in the CDR3. CDR1 is SGHDT and CDR2 is YYEEEE in the germline V gene. The V gene lost 2 bases and the J gene lost 1 base, with 9 bases spanning the gap.

V and J are TRBV6-5 and TRBJ1-1; possible D gene TRBD1, 6 bases. The V end lost 0 bases, the J end lost 1 base, and 9 bases lay between the germline ends. The CDR3 is made up of 15 amino acids. In germline, CDR1 is MNHEY, CDR2 SVGAGI. CDR3: CASSYSTQGNTEAFF. For the CDR3, the DNA is TGTGCCAGCAGTTACTCTACACAGGGGAACACTGAAGCTTTCTTT.

This chain links TRBV9 with TRBJ1-4; D ambiguous. The CDR3 runs to 15 residues. V shed 0 bases and J shed 5 bases, with 11 bases lying between them. Germline CDR1 is SGDLS and CDR2 is YYNGEE. The CDR3 loop reads CASSVATGLNEKLFF. Written as DNA, the CDR3 is TGTGCCAGCAGCGTAGCTACGGGATTGAATGAAAAACTGTTTTTT.

This rearrangement joins TRBV7-6 to TRBJ2-5; maybe TRBD2 (6 bases). V was pared by 2 bases and J by 5 bases, with 12 bases between. Germline-derived CDR1 and CDR2 are SGHVS and FNYEAQ. The CDR3 is 14 amino acids. The CDR3 region is CASSLRYGGETQYF. The CDR3 DNA is TGTGCCAGCAGCTTAAGATACGGGGGTGAGACCCAGTACTTC. Full variable domain (remainder filled in from reference TRBV7-6 and TRBJ2-5): GAGVSQSPRYKVTKRGQDVALRCDPISGHVSLYWYRQALGQGPEFLTYFNYEAQQDKSGLPNDRFSAERPEGSISTLTIQRTEQRDSAMYRCASSLRYGGETQYFGPGTRLLVL.

The sample holds one count of this clone. The chain uses TRBV12-5 and TRBJ2-5; possible D gene TRBD2, 7 bases. Germline-derived CDR1 and CDR2 are LGHNT and FRNRAP. V dropped 4 bases and J dropped 3 bases, with 12 bases sitting between them. The CDR3 is 14 amino acids. The CDR3 sequence is CASGSGGLEETQYF. As DNA, the CDR3 is TGTGCTAGTGGTTCCGGGGGGCTCGAAGAGACCCAGTACTTC.

The CDR3 sequence: CASSPAGGGSTDTQYF. CDR3 DNA sequence: TGTGCCAGCAGCCCCGCCGGCGGGGGCAGCACAGATACGCAGTATTTT. The V call is TRBV13, the J call TRBJ2-3, with D possibly matching TRBD2 (7 bases). The CDR3 length is 16 residues. The germline V and J ends were trimmed by 5 bases and 0 bases, with 15 bases remaining between them. CDR1 is PRHDT, CDR2 FYEKMQ, per germline (reference sequence).

The chain links TRBV5-3 to TRBJ2-5; TRBD1 might be the D (6 bases). TRBV5-3 is an ORF; its function is uncertain. The CDR3 runs 15 residues. Trimming removed 4 bases at V and 5 bases at J, with 18 bases between. The CDR3 DNA reads TGTGCCAGAAGCAACCACGACAGGCTCCCTGAGACCCAGTACTTC. It yields the protein CARSNHDRLPETQYF.

The chain recombines TRBV5-1 with TRBJ1-6; TRBD1 matches at 8 bases. Germline V gene lookup returns CDR1 SGHRS and CDR2 YFSETQ. The junction had 12 bases not matched to a gene; V was cut back by 4 bases and J by 6 bases. CDR3 size: 17 residues. The CDR3 region is CASSPSTGEDFNSPLHF. CDR3 DNA: TGCGCCAGCAGCCCGTCGACAGGGGAAGATTTTAATTCACCCCTCCACTTT.

The chain recombines TRBV19 with TRBJ1-5, with TRBD1 identical over 9 bases. J was trimmed by 5 bases and V by 2 bases; bases with no gene match: 4. The CDR3 is 15 residues long. CDR1 is LNHDA and CDR2 is SQIVND in the germline V gene (reference sequence). CDR3 coding DNA: TGTGCCAGTAGTATACCGACAGGGGGACATCAGCCCCAGCATTTT. Amino acid sequence: CASSIPTGGHQPQHF.

The chain employs TRBV27 and TRBJ1-5; D gene uncertain. This CDR3 comprises 15 residues. Germline V gene lookup returns CDR1 MNHEY and CDR2 SMNVEV (reference sequence). Between the trimmed V and J ends, which lost 2 bases and 2 bases, there was a span of 10 bases. CDR3 bases: TGTGCCAGCAGTTTAGGAACGAGGGGCAATCAGCCCCAGCATTTT. It specifies CASSLGTRGNQPQHF.

The J gene is TRBJ2-5, the V gene TRBV5-1, with 12 bases fitting TRBD2. Germline V CDR1 and CDR2: SGHRS, YFSETQ. The CDR3 is 16 residues long. Trimming removed 0 bases from V and 2 bases from J; junction bases left unmatched: 2. As DNA, the CDR3 is TGCGCCAGCAGCTTGGACGGACTAGCGGGGCAAGAGACCCAGTACTTC. Translation: CASSLDGLAGQETQYF. Combining the CDR3 with reference TRBV5-1 and TRBJ2-5 gives the whole variable domain KAGVTQTPRYLIKTRGQQVTLSCSPISGHRSVSWYQQTPGQGLQFLFEYFSETQRNKGNFPGRFSGRQFSNSRSEMNVSTLELGDSALYLCASSLDGLAGQETQYFGPGTRLLVL.

This clone has just a few counts. The chain links TRBV19 to TRBJ1-6; D not certain. The CDR3 has 16 residues. CDR1 is LNHDA, CDR2 SQIVND, per germline (reference sequence). V lost 4 bases to trimming and J lost 7 bases, with 17 bases between them. Written as DNA, the CDR3 is TGTGCCAGTAGTAGGCCAGCGTATGTTCTGAATTCACCCCTCCACTTT. This gives the protein CASSRPAYVLNSPLHF.

The chain is built from TRBV5-1 and TRBJ1-5, with TRBD1 as a possible D gene (5 bases). V lost 3 bases to trimming and J lost 9 bases, with 13 bases between them. The CDR3 totals 13 residues. Germline loops: CDR1 SGHRS, CDR2 YFSETQ. CDR3 sequence: CASSYDSQGPQHF. The CDR3 nucleotides read TGCGCCAGCAGCTATGACAGCCAAGGGCCCCAGCATTTT. Supplemented by reference TRBV5-1 and TRBJ1-5, the full variable domain reads KAGVTQTPRYLIKTRGQQVTLSCSPISGHRSVSWYQQTPGQGLQFLFEYFSETQRNKGNFPGRFSGRQFSNSRSEMNVSTLELGDSALYLCASSYDSQGPQHFGDGTRLSIL.

V and J are TRBV12-5 and TRBJ1-2; 9 bases match TRBD1. CDR1 is LGHNT, CDR2 FRNRAP, per germline. The CDR3 sequence is 17 residues long. With 2 bases clipped from V and 4 bases from J, the junction kept 11 bases outside the gene matches. CDR3 amino acids: CASGLKTGTGTLYGYTF. The CDR3 region has the DNA TGTGCTAGTGGTTTGAAAACCGGGACAGGGACGCTCTATGGCTACACCTTC.

CDR3 in amino acids: CASSFGGTEAFF. The CDR3 DNA is TGTGCCAGCAGCTTCGGGGGCACTGAAGCTTTCTTT. This chain links TRBV5-6 with TRBJ1-1, with D maybe TRBD1 (5 bases). CDR1 SGHDT and CDR2 YYEEEE come from the germline V gene. The V end was cut by 2 bases, the J end by 4 bases, with 6 bases between. The CDR3 is 12 amino acids.

V usage is TRBV29-1 and J usage is TRBJ2-5; 9 nucleotides agree with TRBD2. V lost 0 bases and J lost 2; bases outside the gene matches: 7. This CDR3 region has 16 residues. Germline V CDR1 and CDR2: SQVTM, ANQGSEA. The CDR3: CSVEDLSAGGQETQYF. For the CDR3, the DNA is TGCAGCGTTGAAGATCTTTCCGCGGGGGGGCAAGAGACCCAGTACTTC.

CDR3 sequence reads: CASSQEGQGYNEQFF. For the CDR3, the DNA is TGCGCCAGCAGCCAAGAGGGACAGGGTTACAATGAGCAGTTCTTC. The chain carries TRBV4-1 and TRBJ2-1; 9 nucleotides agree with TRBD1. The trim removed 0 bases at V and 4 bases at J, leaving 1 base unmatched. CDR3 length equals 15 residues. Germline-derived CDR1 and CDR2 are MGHRA and YSYEKL.

The V and J genes are TRBV19 and TRBJ1-2; D perhaps matches TRBD1 (5 bases). Germline V gives CDR1 LNHDA, CDR2 SQIVND (reference sequence). Between the trimmed V and J ends, which lost 6 bases and 6 bases, there was a span of 20 bases. The CDR3 covers 15 residues. CDR3 loop: CASRILSSIGDGYTF. For the CDR3, the DNA is TGTGCCAGTAGGATCCTCTCCTCCATAGGGGATGGCTACACCTTC.

The rearrangement links TRBV9 to TRBJ2-1; 10 nucleotides line up with TRBD2. The germline gives CDR1 SGDLS, CDR2 YYNGEE. This CDR3 is built from 16 residues. V lost 2 bases, J lost 7 bases, and 9 bases stayed unmatched. This CDR3 reads CASSVSGGALGNEQFF. The CDR3 DNA is TGTGCCAGCAGCGTCAGCGGGGGGGCTCTGGGTAATGAGCAGTTCTTC.

This clone showed up just once. The chain is built from TRBV28 and TRBJ1-4; 10 bases are shared with TRBD1. CDR1 and CDR2 from the germline V gene are MDHEN and SYDVKM. The V and J ends lost 3 bases and 6 bases, in that order; junction bases with no gene match: 16. This CDR3 has 19 amino acids. This CDR3 is CASSFSGTGDPSGDEKLFF. In DNA, the CDR3 is TGTGCCAGCAGTTTCTCCGGGACAGGGGACCCGTCCGGGGATGAAAAACTGTTTTTT.

This chain links TRBV12-5 with TRBJ2-2; D is possibly TRBD1 (5 bases). V gave up 8 bases and J gave up 6 bases, with 10 bases separating them. The CDR3 totals 12 residues. In germline, CDR1 is LGHNT, CDR2 FRNRAP. The CDR3 nucleotides read TGTGCTAGTAGGTTAGGGGCCGGGGAGCTGTTTTTT. Translation gives CASRLGAGELFF.

This chain links TRBV28 with TRBJ1-1, with 7 bases identical to TRBD1. The ends lost 4 bases at V and 5 bases at J; junction bases unmatched: 10. The CDR3 length is 15 residues. The germline V gene has CDR1 MDHEN and CDR2 SYDVKM. The CDR3 loop reads CASSSTGQLRTEAFF. In DNA form, the CDR3 reads TGTGCCAGCAGTTCAACGGGACAGCTCAGAACTGAAGCTTTCTTT. The full variable domain, in which reference TRBV28 and TRBJ1-1 provide the parts outside the CDR3, is DVKVTQSSRYLVKRTGEKVFLECVQDMDHENMFWYRQDPGLGLRLIYFSYDVKMKEKGDIPEGYSVSREKKERFSLILESASTNQTSMYLCASSSTGQLRTEAFFGQGTRLTVV.

This chain joins TRBV7-2 and TRBJ2-7; 9 bases fit TRBD1. The CDR3 contains 15 residues. Unmatched junction bases numbered 7, after V lost 5 bases and J lost 2 bases. Looked up from germline, CDR1 is SGHTA and CDR2 is FQGNSA. The CDR3 region has the DNA TGTGCCAGCAGCCTAGGGACAGGGCGAACCTACGAGCAGTACTTC. It specifies CASSLGTGRTYEQYF.